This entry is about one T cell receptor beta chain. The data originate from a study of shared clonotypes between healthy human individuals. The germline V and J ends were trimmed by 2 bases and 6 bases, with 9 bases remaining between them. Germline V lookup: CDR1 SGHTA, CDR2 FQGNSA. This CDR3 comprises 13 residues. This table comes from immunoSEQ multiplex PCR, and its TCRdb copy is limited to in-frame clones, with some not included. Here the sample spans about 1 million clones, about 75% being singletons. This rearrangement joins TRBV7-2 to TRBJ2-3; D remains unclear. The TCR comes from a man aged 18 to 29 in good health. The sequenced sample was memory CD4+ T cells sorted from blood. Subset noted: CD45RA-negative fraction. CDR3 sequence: CASSLRAEDTQYF. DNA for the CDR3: TGTGCCAGCAGCTTAAGAGCCGAGGATACGCAGTATTTT.